The entry below gives a single T cell receptor (beta chain) sequence along with its context. The sample belongs to a study of OX40 agonist ivuxolimab in advanced cancers. Sequenced by immunoSEQ multiplex PCR; TCRdb stores in-frame clones only, minus some. The sample records 85,000 to 130,000 clones, over 75% being singletons. There are 17 residues in the CDR3. CDR1 and CDR2 from the germline V gene are SEHNR and FQNEAQ (reference sequence). V shed 5 bases, J shed 5 bases, and the junction held 9 bases outside the gene matches. The chain couples TRBV7-9 to TRBJ2-3; TRBD2 aligns across 14 bases. This sample comprised CD4+ or CD8+ T cells sorted from blood, obtained in a trial of the OX40 agonist ivuxolimab. This TCR came from an adult with an advanced solid tumor such as melanoma, head and neck, liver or kidney cancer. This CDR3 is CASSRGLAGERGDTQYF. Written as DNA, the CDR3 is TGTGCCAGCAGCCGGGGACTAGCGGGAGAGCGAGGAGATACGCAGTATTTT.